The entry below describes one T cell receptor beta chain. The data belong to a study of blood T cell repertoires in COVID-19. Sequencing used immunoSEQ multiplex PCR; TCRdb keeps in-frame clones, though not all of them. The sample records about 220,000 clones, 85% being singletons. The CDR3 loop spans 13 amino acids. J gave up 5 bases and V 9 bases, and 6 bases lay outside the gene matches. CDR1 and CDR2 (germline): KGHDR, SFDVKD. The sequenced sample consisted of peripheral blood. The source of this sequence is an older woman with COVID-19, enrolled during active disease. This chain uses TRBV24-1 with TRBJ1-2; 9 positions agree with TRBD1. This CDR3 reads CATSRDRDYGYTF. The CDR3, as DNA: TGTGCCACCTCTCGGGACAGGGATTATGGCTACACCTTC.